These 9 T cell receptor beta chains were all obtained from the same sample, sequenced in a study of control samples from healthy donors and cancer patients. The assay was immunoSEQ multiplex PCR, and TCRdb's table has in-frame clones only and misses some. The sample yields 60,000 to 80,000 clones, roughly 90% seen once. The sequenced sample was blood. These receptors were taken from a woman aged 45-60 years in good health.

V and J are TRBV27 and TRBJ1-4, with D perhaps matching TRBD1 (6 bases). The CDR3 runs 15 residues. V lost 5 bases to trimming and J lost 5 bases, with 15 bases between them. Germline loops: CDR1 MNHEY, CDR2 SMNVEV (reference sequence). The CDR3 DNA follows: TGTGCCAGCAGTCCCACAGGGCGGGGGAATGAAAAACTGTTTTTT. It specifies CASSPTGRGNEKLFF.

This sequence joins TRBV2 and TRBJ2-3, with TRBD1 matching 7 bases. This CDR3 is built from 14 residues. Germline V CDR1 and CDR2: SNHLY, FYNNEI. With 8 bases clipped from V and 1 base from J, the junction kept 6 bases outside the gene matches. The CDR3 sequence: CASCWDRRTDTQYF. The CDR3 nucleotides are TGTGCCAGCTGTTGGGACAGACGCACAGATACGCAGTATTTT.

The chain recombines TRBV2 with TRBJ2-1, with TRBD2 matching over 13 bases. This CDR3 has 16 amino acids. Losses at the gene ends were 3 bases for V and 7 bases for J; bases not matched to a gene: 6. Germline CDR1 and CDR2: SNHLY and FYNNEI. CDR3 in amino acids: CASSDILAGGSNEQFF. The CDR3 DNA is TGTGCCAGCAGTGATATACTAGCGGGAGGGAGTAATGAGCAGTTCTTC.

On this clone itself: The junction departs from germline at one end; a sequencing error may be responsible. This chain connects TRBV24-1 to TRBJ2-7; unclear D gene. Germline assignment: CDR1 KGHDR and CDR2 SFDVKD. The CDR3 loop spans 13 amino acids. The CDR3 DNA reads TGTGCCACCTCAGACTCCAACTCCAACGAGCAGTACTTC. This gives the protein CATSDSNSNEQYF.

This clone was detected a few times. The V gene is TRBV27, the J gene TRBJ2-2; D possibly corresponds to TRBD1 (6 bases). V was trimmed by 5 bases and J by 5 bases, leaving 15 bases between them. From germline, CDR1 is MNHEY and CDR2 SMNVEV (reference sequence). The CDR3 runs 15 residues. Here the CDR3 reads CASSPRPTGTGELFF. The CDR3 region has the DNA TGTGCCAGCAGTCCCCGGCCGACAGGTACCGGGGAGCTGTTTTTT.

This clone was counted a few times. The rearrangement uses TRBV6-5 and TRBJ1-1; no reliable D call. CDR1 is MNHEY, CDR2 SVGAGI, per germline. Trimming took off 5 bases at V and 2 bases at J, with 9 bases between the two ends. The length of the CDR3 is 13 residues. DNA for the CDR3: TGTGCCAGCAGTCGTACGCTCAACACTGAAGCTTTCTTT. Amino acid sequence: CASSRTLNTEAFF.

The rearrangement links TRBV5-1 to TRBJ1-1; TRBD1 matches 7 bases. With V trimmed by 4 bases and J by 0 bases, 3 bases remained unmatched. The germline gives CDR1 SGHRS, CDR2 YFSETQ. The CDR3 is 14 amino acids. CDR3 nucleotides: TGCGCCAGCAGCGCTGGACAGGTGAACACTGAAGCTTTCTTT. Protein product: CASSAGQVNTEAFF.

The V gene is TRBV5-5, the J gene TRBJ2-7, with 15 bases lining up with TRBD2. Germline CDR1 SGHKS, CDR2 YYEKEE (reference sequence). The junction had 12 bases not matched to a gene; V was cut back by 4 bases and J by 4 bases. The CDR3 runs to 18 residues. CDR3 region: CASSPGLAGGPLSYEQYF. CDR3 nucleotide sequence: TGTGCCAGCAGCCCTGGACTAGCGGGAGGGCCGCTGTCATACGAGCAGTACTTC.

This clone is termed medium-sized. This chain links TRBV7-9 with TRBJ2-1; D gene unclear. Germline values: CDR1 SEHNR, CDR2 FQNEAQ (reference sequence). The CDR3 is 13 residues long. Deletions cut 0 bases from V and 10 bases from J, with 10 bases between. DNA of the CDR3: TGTGCCAGCAGCTTAGCTTCCACTCCGGAGCAGTTCTTC. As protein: CASSLASTPEQFF.